What follows describes a single TCR beta chain. Its antigen is still unknown. The method was immunoSEQ multiplex PCR; TCRdb's version includes in-frame clones alone and lacks a portion of them. The sample includes 410,000 or so clones, around 90% seen only once; the top ten take 12%. The treatment: roughly 19 received Ad26.COV2.S at low or high dose, single or two shots; 5 received placebo; per-sample allocation not given. Sampling took place 63 days after the first vaccine or placebo injection. Trimming took off 5 bases at V and 6 bases at J, with 17 bases between the two ends. The CDR3 consists of 15 residues. Germline CDR1 and CDR2: LNHDA and SQIVND (reference sequence). The sample belongs to a study of Ad26.COV2.S vaccination and SARS-CoV-2 variants. Overall study context: The donor was enrolled in the Ad26.COV2.S arm of the COV1001 trial. Donor got 5x10^10 or 1x10^11 viral particles of Ad26.COV2.S. General study points: Breadth and depth estimates from TCRs may understate total T cell responses. Breadth of non-spike TCRs did not differ between vaccinees and placebo recipients.

The sequences come from peripheral blood, collected in a trial of Ad26.COV2.S vaccine versus placebo. The origin of this receptor is a person between 18 and 65 years old who received the Ad26.COV2.S COVID-19 vaccine or a placebo. The V and J genes are TRBV19 and TRBJ2-1, with D perhaps TRBD1 or TRBD2 (5 bases each). The CDR3 protein is CASSPEERQGNEQFF. The CDR3 coding sequence is TGTGCCAGTAGTCCAGAGGAGCGGCAGGGCAATGAGCAGTTCTTC.